This T cell receptor (beta chain) was sequenced in a study of shared clonotypes between healthy human individuals. About the study: A couple of women and a few men aged 18 to 49 made up the donors. Findings and caveats of the study: Among donors, the sharing of clonotypes was expected to be influenced by sequencing depth.

Healthy and HIV-negative, the adult donors had no recent acute infections or vaccinations. All the donors were Caucasian adults who lived in Nashville, Tennessee. Germline V gives CDR1 ENHRY, CDR2 SYGVKD. The CDR3 covers 13 residues. J gave up 2 bases and V 3 bases, and 1 base lay outside the gene matches. The table came from immunoSEQ multiplex PCR; TCRdb's copy has only in-frame clones and leaves some out. The data show about 2.3 million clones, around 93% seen once. In the case of this clone: Its specificity is unknown.

The source of this sequence is a man between 18 and 35 years old in good health. Some clones in this sample may be carry-over from other donors' samples. The sequencing input was naive CD4+ T cells from PBMCs. Subset meaning: CD45RA+ positively selected. V gene TRBV10-3 combines with J gene TRBJ2-7, with TRBD1 matching 7 bases. The DNA of the CDR3 is TGTGCCATCAGTGACCAGGGGGCCTACGAGCAGTACTTC. Its translation: CAISDQGAYEQYF.